This T cell receptor (beta chain) originates from a study of blood T cells in healthy people across ages. Primers used in a second PCR of roughly 6 to 11 cycles were a sample-barcoded 5' primer and a J-beta primer mix. TCRdb re-analysed the 5' RACE reads in MiXCR, keeping a single row per CDR3 protein. The sample carries roughly 500,000 distinct CDR3 sequences, nearly 25% recorded once. V lost 2 bases and J lost 6, with 8 bases in between. The V gene's germline CDR1 is LGHDT and CDR2 YNNKEL (reference sequence). There are 12 residues in the CDR3. Notes on the study in general: PBMC samples, being unsorted, prevented any conclusive comparison of naive and antigen-experienced cells.

Note on this clonotype: No antigen is known for it.

The same data also went into a second study, on T cells of mothers and their children. That report adds: Per mother, over 9 million TCR beta CDR3 reads were obtained; per child, about 3 million.

The rearrangement joins TRBV3-1 to TRBJ2-7; D is undetermined. Specimen: blood. The origin of this receptor is a boy younger than 18 in good health. In DNA, the CDR3 is TGTGCCAGCAGCCAACTAGGGCGCGAGCAGTACTTC. Amino acid sequence: CASSQLGREQYF.